The clone carrying this TCR beta chain was found a few times. Its target is not known. The sample originates from a study of cytomegalovirus exposure and HLA in healthy donors. Findings of the study overall: TCR beta sequences reportedly predicted most subjects' HLA-A and HLA-B alleles accurately.

A multiplex PCR was run with 60 Vbeta primers and 13 Jbeta primers. The assay was immunoSEQ multiplex PCR, and TCRdb's table has in-frame clones only and misses some. The sample lists 150,000 to 200,000 clones; 60% to 80% were seen once. Germline V gene lookup returns CDR1 MDHEN and CDR2 SYDVKM. This CDR3 has 13 residues. Trimming cost V 8 bases and J 6 bases; bases outside gene matches: 5. The chain couples TRBV28 to TRBJ2-1; 9 bases fit TRBD1. This clonotype originated in a woman between 50 and 59 years old in good health and CMV-seropositive. The sequenced sample was PBMCs. In nucleotides, the CDR3 is TGTGCCAGCCGCGGACAGGGGCGCAATGAGCAGTTCTTC. Its protein product is CASRGQGRNEQFF.